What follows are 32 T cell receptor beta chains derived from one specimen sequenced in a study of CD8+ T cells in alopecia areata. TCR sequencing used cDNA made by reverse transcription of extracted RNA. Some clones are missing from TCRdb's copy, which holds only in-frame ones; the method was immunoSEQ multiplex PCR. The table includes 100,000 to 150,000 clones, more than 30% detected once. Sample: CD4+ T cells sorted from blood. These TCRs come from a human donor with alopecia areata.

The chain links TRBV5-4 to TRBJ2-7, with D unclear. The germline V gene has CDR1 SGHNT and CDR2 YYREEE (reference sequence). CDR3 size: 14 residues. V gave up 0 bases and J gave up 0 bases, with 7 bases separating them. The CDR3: CASSLARISYEQYF. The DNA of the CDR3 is TGTGCCAGCAGCTTGGCCAGGATCTCCTACGAGCAGTACTTC.

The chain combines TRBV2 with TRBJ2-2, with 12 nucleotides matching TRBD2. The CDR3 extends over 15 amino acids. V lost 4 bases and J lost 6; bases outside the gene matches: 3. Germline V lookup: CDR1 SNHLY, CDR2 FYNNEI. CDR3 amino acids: CASSGRLAGAGELFF. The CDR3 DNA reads TGTGCCAGCAGTGGCCGACTAGCGGGAGCCGGGGAGCTGTTTTTT.

CDR3 nucleotides: TGCAGCGCCCGGAGAATGGAGAACACTGAAGCTTTCTTT. Protein: CSARRMENTEAFF. The genes are TRBV29-1 and TRBJ1-1, with unresolved D. CDR1 and CDR2 (germline): SQVTM, ANQGSEA. The germline V and J ends were trimmed by 7 bases and 1 base, with 13 bases remaining between them. The CDR3 length is 13 residues.

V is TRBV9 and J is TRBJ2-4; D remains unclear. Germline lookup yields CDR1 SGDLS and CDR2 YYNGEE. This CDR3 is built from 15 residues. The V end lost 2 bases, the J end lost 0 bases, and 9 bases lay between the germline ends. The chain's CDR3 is CASSVEPLAKNIQYF. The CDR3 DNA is TGTGCCAGCAGCGTCGAACCCCTAGCCAAAAACATTCAGTACTTC.

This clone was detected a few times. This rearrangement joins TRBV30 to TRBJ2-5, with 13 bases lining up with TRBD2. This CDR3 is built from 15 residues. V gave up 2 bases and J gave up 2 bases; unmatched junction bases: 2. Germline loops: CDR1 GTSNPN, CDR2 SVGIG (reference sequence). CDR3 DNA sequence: TGTGCCTGGAGTCAGGGACTAGCGGGGCAAGAGACCCAGTACTTC. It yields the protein CAWSQGLAGQETQYF.

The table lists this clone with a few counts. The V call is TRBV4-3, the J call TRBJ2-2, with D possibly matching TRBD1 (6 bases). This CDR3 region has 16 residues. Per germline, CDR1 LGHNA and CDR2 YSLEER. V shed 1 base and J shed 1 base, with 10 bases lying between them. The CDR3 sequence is CASSQAPGQNTGELFF. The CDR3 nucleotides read TGCGCCAGCAGCCAAGCGCCGGGACAGAACACCGGGGAGCTGTTTTTT.

The CDR3 DNA is TGTGCCAGCAGCCAAGATTTCGGCGATGGGTATGGCTACACCTTC. Its protein is CASSQDFGDGYGYTF. The V and J genes are TRBV14 and TRBJ1-2; D is ambiguous. CDR3 size: 15 residues. The V gene lost 0 bases and the J gene lost 5 bases, with 13 bases spanning the gap. Germline CDR1 SGHDN, CDR2 FVKESK.

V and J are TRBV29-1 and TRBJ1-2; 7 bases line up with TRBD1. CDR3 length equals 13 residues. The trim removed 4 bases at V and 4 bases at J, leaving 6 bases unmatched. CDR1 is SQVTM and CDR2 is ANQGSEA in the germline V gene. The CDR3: CSVGQGGGYGYTF. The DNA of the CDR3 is TGCAGCGTTGGGCAGGGGGGCGGCTATGGCTACACCTTC.

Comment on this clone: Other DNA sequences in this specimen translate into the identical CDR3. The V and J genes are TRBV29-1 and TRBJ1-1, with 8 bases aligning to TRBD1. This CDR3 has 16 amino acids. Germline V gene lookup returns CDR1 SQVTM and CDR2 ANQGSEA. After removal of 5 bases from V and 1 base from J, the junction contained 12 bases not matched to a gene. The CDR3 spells CSVSDRQGAENTEAFF. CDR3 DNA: TGCAGCGTTTCCGATCGTCAGGGGGCCGAGAACACTGAAGCTTTCTTT.

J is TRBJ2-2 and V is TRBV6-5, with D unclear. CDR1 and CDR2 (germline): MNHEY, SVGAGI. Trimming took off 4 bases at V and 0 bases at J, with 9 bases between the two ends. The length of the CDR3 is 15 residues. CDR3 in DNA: TGTGCCAGCAGTTCACTCGGACCGAACACCGGGGAGCTGTTTTTT. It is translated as CASSSLGPNTGELFF.

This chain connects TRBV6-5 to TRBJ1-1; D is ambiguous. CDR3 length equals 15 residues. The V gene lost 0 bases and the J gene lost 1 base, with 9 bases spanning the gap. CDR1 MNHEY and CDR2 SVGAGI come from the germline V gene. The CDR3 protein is CASSYSRARNTEAFF. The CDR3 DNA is TGTGCCAGCAGTTACTCGAGAGCGAGGAACACTGAAGCTTTCTTT.

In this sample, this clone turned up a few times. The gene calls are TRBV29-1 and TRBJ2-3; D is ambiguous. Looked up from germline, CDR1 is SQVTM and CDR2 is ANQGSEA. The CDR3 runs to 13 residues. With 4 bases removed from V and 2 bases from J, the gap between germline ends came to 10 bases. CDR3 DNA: TGCAGCGTTGTGGGCCAGACCACAGATACGCAGTATTTT. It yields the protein CSVVGQTTDTQYF.

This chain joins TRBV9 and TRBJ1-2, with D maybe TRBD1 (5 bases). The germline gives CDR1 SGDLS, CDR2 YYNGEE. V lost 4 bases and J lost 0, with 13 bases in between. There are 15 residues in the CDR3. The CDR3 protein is CASSPLDTTNYGYTF. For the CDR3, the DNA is TGTGCCAGCAGCCCTTTGGACACAACTAACTATGGCTACACCTTC.

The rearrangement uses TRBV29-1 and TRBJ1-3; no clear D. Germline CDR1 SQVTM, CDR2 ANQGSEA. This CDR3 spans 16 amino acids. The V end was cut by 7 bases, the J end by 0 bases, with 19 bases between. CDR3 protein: CSALLPRLSSGNTIYF. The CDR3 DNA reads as TGCAGCGCTCTCCTCCCCAGACTCAGCTCTGGAAACACCATATATTTT.

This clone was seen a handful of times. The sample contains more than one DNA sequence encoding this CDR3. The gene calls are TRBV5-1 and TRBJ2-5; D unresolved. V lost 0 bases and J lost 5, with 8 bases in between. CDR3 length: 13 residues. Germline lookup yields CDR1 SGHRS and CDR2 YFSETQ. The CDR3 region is CASSLDGSETQYF. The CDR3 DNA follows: TGCGCCAGCAGCTTGGATGGATCGGAGACCCAGTACTTC.

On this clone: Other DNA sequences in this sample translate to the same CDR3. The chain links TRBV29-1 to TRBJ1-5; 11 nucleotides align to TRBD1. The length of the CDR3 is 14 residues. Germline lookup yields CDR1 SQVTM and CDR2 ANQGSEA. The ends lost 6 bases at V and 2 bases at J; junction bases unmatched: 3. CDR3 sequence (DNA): TGCAGCGTGGGGACAGGGGGGGGCAATCAGCCCCAGCATTTT. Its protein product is CSVGTGGGNQPQHF.

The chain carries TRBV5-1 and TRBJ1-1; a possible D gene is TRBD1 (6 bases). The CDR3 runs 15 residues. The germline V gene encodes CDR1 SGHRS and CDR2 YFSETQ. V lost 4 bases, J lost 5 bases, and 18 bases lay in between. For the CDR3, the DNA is TGCGCCAGCAGCGTTCAGGGACAAGCGAGAACTGAAGCTTTCTTT. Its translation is CASSVQGQARTEAFF.

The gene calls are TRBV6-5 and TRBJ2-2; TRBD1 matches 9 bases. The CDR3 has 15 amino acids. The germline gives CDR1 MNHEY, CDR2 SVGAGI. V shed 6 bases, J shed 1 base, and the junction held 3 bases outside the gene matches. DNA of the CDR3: TGTGCCAGCAGCGCGGACAGGGGGAACACCGGGGAGCTGTTTTTT. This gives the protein CASSADRGNTGELFF.

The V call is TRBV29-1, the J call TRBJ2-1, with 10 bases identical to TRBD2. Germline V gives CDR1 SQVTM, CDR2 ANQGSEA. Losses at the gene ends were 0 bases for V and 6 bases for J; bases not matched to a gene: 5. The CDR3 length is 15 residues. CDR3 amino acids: CSVEDPLAGVNEQFF. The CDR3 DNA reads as TGCAGCGTTGAAGACCCCCTAGCGGGAGTCAATGAGCAGTTCTTC.

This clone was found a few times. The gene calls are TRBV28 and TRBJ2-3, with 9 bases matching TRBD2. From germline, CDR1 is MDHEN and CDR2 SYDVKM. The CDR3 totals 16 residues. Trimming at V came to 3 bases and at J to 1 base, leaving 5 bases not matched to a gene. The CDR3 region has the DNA TGTGCCAGCAGTTTCTCCTTAGCGGGAGGCACAGATACGCAGTATTTT. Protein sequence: CASSFSLAGGTDTQYF.

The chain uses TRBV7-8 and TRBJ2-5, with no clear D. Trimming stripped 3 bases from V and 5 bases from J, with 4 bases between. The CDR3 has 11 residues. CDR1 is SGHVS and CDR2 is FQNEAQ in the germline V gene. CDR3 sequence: CASSFSETQYF. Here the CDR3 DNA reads TGTGCCAGCAGCTTCAGCGAGACCCAGTACTTC.

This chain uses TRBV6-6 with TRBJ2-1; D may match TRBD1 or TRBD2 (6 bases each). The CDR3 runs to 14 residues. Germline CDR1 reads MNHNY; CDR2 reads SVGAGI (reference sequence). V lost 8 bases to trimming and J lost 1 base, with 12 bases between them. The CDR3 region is CASSRGDSYNEQFF. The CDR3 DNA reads TGTGCCAGCTCAAGGGGGGATTCCTACAATGAGCAGTTCTTC.

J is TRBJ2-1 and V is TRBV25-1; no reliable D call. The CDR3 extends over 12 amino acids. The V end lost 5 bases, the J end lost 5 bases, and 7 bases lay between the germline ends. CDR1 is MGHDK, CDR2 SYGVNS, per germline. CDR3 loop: CASSLSNNEQFF. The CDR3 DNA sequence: TGTGCCAGCAGTCTGTCGAACAATGAGCAGTTCTTC. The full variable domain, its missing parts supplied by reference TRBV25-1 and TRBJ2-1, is EADIYQTPRYLVIGTGKKITLECSQTMGHDKMYWYQQDPGMELHLIHYSYGVNSTEKGDLSSESTVSRIRTEHFPLTLESARPSHTSQYLCASSLSNNEQFFGPGTRLTVL.

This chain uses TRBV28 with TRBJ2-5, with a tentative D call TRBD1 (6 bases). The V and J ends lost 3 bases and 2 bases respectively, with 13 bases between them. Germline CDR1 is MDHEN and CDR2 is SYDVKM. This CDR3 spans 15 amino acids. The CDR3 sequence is CASSFGQGKQETQYF. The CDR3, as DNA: TGTGCCAGCAGTTTCGGCCAGGGGAAACAAGAGACCCAGTACTTC.

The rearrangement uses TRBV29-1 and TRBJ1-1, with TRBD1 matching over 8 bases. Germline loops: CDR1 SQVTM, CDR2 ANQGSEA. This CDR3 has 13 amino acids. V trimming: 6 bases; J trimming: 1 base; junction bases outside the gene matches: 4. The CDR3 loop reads CSVETGANTEAFF. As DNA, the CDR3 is TGCAGCGTAGAGACAGGGGCGAACACTGAAGCTTTCTTT.

The CDR3 protein is CASSFGFLEQGYTF. CDR3 DNA: TGTGCCAGTAGTTTCGGCTTCCTCGAGCAGGGCTACACCTTC. V and J are TRBV19 and TRBJ1-2, with D unresolved. The CDR3 totals 14 residues. CDR1 LNHDA and CDR2 SQIVND come from the germline V gene (reference sequence). The germline V and J ends were trimmed by 5 bases and 8 bases, with 18 bases remaining between them.

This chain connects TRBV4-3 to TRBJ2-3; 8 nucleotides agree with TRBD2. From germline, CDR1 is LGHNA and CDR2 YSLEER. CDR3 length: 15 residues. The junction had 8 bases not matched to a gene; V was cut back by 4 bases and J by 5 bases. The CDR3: CASSPQGLAGDTQYF. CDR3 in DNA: TGCGCCAGCAGCCCTCAAGGCCTAGCGGGAGATACGCAGTATTTT.

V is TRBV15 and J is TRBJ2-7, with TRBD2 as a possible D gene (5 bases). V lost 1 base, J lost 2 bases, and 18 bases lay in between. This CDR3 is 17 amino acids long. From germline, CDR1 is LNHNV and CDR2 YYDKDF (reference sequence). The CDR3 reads CATSRAVGVQKPYEQYF. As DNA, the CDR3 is TGTGCCACCAGCAGAGCGGTCGGGGTACAGAAGCCCTACGAGCAGTACTTC.

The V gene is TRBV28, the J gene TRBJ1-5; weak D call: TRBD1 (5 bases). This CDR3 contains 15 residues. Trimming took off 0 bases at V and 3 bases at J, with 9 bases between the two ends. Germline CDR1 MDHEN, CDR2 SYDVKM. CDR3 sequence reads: CASSLWGRNNQPQHF. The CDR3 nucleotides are TGTGCCAGCAGTTTATGGGGACGGAACAATCAGCCCCAGCATTTT.

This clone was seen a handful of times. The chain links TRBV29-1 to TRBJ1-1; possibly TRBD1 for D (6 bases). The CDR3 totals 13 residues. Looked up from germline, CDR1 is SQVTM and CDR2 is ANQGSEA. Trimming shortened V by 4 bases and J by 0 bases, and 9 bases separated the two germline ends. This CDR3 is CSVVGQMNTEAFF. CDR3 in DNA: TGCAGCGTTGTCGGACAGATGAACACTGAAGCTTTCTTT.

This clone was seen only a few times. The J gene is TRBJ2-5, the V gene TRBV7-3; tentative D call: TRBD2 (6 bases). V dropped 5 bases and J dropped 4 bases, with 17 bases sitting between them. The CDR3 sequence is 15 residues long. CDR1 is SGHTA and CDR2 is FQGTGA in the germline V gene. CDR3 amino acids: CASSSGLLGRETQYF. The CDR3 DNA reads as TGTGCCAGCAGCAGCGGGCTTTTAGGGAGAGAGACCCAGTACTTC. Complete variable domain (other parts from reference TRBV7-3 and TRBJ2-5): GAGVSQTPSNKVTEKGKYVELRCDPISGHTALYWYRQSLGQGPEFLIYFQGTGAADDSGLPNDRFFAVRPEGSVSTLKIQRTERGDSAVYLCASSSGLLGRETQYFGPGTRLLVL.

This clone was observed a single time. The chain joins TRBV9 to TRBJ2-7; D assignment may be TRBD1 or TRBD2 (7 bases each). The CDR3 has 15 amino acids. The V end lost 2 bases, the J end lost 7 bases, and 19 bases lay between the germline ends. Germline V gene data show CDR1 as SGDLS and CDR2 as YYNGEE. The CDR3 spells CASSVTGAGDLEQYF. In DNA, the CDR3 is TGTGCCAGCAGCGTTACAGGGGCGGGGGATTTGGAGCAGTACTTC. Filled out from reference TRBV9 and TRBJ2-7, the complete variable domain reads DSGVTQTPKHLITATGQRVTLRCSPRSGDLSVYWYQQSLDQGLQFLIQYYNGEERAKGNILERFSAQQFPDLHSELNLSSLELGDSALYFCASSVTGAGDLEQYFGPGTRLTVT.